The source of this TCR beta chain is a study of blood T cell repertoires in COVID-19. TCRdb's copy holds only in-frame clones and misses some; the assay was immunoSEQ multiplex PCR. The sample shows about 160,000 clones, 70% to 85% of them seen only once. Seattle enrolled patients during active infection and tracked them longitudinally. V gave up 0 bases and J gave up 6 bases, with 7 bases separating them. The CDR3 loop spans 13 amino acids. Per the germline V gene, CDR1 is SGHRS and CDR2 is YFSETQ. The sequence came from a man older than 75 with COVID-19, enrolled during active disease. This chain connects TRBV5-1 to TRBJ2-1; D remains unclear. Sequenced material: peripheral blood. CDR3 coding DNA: TGCGCCAGCAGCTTGGAATATCCCAATGAGCAGTTCTTC. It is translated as CASSLEYPNEQFF.